The clone carrying this TCR beta chain was observed a handful of times. Its matching antigen is unknown. This record comes from a study of radiation and T cells in renal cell carcinoma. Study outcomes and limitations: Dominant CDR3 motifs were more common in irradiated tumors than controls.

Measured with immunoSEQ multiplex PCR; TCRdb has only the in-frame clones, and not every one. The table records 14,000 to 15,000 clones, about two thirds of them present only once. Indicated treatment: treatment-naive control, cytoreductive nephrectomy. The sequence was obtained from a man aged 60 to 75 with renal cell carcinoma. The sequencing used tumor tissue, collected from a patient whose treatment was nephrectomy without radiotherapy.

CDR3 region: CASTLSSGANVLTF. CDR3 DNA: TGTGCCAGTACCCTAAGCTCTGGGGCCAACGTCCTGACTTTC. This chain joins TRBV19 and TRBJ2-6; D unclear. This CDR3 region has 14 residues. V lost 7 bases, J lost 0 bases, and 7 bases lay in between. The V gene's germline CDR1 is LNHDA and CDR2 SQIVND (reference sequence).